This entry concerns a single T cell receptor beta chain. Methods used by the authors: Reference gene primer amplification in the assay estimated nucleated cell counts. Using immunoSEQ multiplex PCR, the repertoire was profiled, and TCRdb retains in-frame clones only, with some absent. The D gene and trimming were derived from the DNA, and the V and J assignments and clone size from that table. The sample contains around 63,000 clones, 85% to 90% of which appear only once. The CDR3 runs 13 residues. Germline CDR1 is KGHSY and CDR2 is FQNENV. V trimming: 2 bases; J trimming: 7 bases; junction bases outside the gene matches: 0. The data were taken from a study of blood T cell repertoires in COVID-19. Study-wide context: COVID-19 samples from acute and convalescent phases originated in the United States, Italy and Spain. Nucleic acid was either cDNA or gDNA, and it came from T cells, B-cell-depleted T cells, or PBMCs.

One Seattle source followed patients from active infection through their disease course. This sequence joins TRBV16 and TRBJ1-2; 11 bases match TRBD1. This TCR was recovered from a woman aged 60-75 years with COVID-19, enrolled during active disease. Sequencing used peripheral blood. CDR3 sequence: CASSQGTGGGYTF. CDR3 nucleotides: TGTGCCAGCAGCCAAGGGACAGGGGGTGGCTACACCTTC.